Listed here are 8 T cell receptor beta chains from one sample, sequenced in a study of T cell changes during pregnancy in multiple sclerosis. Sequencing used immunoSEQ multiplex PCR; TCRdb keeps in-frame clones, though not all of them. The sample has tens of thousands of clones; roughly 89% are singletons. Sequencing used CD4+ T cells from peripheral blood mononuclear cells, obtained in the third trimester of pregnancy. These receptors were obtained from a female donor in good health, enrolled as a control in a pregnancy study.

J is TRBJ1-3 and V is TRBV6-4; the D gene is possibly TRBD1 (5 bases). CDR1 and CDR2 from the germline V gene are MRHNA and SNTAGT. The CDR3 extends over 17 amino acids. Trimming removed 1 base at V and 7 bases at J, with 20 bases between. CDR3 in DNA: TGTGCCAGCAGTGACTTGTTTACAGGAACAGCAAGGAACACCATATATTTT. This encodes CASSDLFTGTARNTIYF.

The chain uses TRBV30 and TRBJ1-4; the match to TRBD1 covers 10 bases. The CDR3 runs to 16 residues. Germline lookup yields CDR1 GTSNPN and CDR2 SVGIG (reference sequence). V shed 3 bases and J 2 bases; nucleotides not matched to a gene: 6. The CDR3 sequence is CAWSGDRGRTNEKLFF. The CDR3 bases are TGTGCCTGGAGCGGGGACAGGGGTAGGACTAATGAAAAACTGTTTTTT.

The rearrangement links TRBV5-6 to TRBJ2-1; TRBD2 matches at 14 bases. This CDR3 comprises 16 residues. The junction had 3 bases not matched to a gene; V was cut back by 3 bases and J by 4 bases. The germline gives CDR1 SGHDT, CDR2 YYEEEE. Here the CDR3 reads CASSSGLAGAYNEQFF. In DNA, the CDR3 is TGTGCCAGCAGCTCGGGACTAGCGGGGGCTTACAATGAGCAGTTCTTC.

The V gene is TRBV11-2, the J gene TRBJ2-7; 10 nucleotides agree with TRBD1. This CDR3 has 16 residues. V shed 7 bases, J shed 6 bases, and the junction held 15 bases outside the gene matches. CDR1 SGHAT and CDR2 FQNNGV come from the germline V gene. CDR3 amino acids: CASTMTTGGLLGEQYF. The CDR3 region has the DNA TGTGCCAGCACCATGACGACAGGGGGCTTGTTGGGCGAGCAGTACTTC.

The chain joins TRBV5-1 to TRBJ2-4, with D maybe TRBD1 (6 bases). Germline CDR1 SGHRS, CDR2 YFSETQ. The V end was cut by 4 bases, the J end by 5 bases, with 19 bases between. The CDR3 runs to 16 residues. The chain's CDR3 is CASSLIEQGPQNIQYF. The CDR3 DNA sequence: TGCGCCAGCAGCCTAATTGAACAGGGTCCCCAAAACATTCAGTACTTC.

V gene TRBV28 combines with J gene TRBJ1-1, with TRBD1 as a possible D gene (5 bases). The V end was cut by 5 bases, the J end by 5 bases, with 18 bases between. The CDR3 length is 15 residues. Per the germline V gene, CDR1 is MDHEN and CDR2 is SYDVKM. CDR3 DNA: TGTGCCAGCAGTCCACCAGGGTCGGGAGTGACTGAAGCTTTCTTT. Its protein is CASSPPGSGVTEAFF.

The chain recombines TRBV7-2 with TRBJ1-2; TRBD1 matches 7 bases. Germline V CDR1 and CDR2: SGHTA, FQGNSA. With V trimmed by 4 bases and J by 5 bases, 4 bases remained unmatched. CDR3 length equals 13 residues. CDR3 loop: CASSSDREYGYTF. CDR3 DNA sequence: TGTGCCAGCAGCTCTGACAGGGAGTATGGCTACACCTTC.

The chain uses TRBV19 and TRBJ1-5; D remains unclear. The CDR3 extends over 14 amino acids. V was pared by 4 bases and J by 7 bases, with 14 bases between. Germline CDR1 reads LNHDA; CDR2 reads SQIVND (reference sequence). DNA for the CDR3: TGTGCCAGTAGTAGTTCAGCGGGGTGGCAGCCCCAGCATTTT. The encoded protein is CASSSSAGWQPQHF.